The rows below give T cell receptor beta chains drawn from one sample of a study of T cell responses to AZD1222 COVID-19 vaccine. Here immunoSEQ multiplex PCR was the method, and the copy in TCRdb shows in-frame clones only, minus some. This table has 150,000 or so clones, 88% appearing once. The starting material was peripheral blood, obtained on day 0 of MenACWY control vaccination. The receptor source for this set is an adult in good health. CDR3s include the opening cysteine and the closing phenylalanine or tryptophan. D genes are given only for firm matches. Expanded clones get a size class; other rows say once, few or many, or leave the size out.

size: -
D: -
J: TRBJ2-1
V: TRBV5-1
DNA: TGCGCCAGCAGCTTGGAGGCCAGATCGAATGAGCAGTTCTTC
CDR3: CASSLEARSNEQFF

size: -
D: -
J: TRBJ1-6
V: TRBV27
DNA: TGTGCCAGCAGTTTATCACACCAGAGTAATTCACCCCTCCACTTT
CDR3: CASSLSHQSNSPLHF

size: few
D: -
J: TRBJ1-1
V: TRBV7-8
DNA: TGTGCCAGCAGCTTAGGCCCCGGTGTGGGGGCCCGCATGAACACTGAAGCTTTCTTT
CDR3: CASSLGPGVGARMNTEAFF

size: once
D: TRBD1
J: TRBJ2-1
V: TRBV4-2
DNA: TGTGCCAGCAGCCTATCCACCGGGACAGTTTACAATGAGCAGTTCTTC
CDR3: CASSLSTGTVYNEQFF

size: -
D: TRBD1
J: TRBJ1-4
V: TRBV9
DNA: TGTGCCAGCAGCGCAGGGGGCGCGGGTAATGAAAAACTGTTTTTT
CDR3: CASSAGGAGNEKLFF

size: few
D: TRBD1
J: TRBJ1-6
V: TRBV7-2
DNA: TGTGCCAGCAGTGCAAGTCCGGGCCAGGGGGCTTCACCCCTCCACTTT
CDR3: CASSASPGQGASPLHF

size: -
D: TRBD1
J: TRBJ1-5
V: TRBV7-2
DNA: TGTGCCAGCAGCTTAGGGACAGGGGTTCAGCCCCAGCATTTT
CDR3: CASSLGTGVQPQHF

size: -
D: -
J: TRBJ2-1
V: TRBV4-1
DNA: TGCGCCAGCAGCCCGAGGGCAGGGACTTACAATGAGCAGTTCTTC
CDR3: CASSPRAGTYNEQFF

size: -
D: -
J: TRBJ1-2
V: TRBV3-1/TRBV3-2
DNA: TGTGCCAGCAGCACCCCAGCTAACTATGGCTACACCTTC
CDR3: CASSTPANYGYTF

size: -
D: -
J: TRBJ2-7
V: TRBV27
DNA: TGTGCCAGCAGTTTTGGCGGCAGGGTTATTAACGAGCAGTACTTC
CDR3: CASSFGGRVINEQYF

size: -
D: TRBD2
J: TRBJ2-5
V: TRBV5-1
DNA: TGCGCCAGCAGCCCCTCGAGCGGGAGTGGGCAAGAGACCCAGTACTTC
CDR3: CASSPSSGSGQETQYF

size: -
D: -
J: TRBJ1-2
V: TRBV19
DNA: TGTGCCGTCAGACGTGGGGATGGCTACACCTTC
CDR3: CAVRRGDGYTF

size: -
D: -
J: TRBJ2-7
V: TRBV6-5
DNA: TGTGCCAGCAGGGAGAGCTCCTACGAGCAGTACTTC
CDR3: CASRESSYEQYF

size: -
D: -
J: TRBJ2-2
V: TRBV21-1
DNA: TGTGCCAGCAGCTATTCCGGGACTCGGGAGGTGTACGGGGAGCTGTTTTTT
CDR3: CASSYSGTREVYGELFF

size: once
D: -
J: TRBJ1-2
V: TRBV7-6
DNA: TGTGCCAGCAGTCCCAGGGAAGAATTCTATGGCTACACCTTC
CDR3: CASSPREEFYGYTF

size: -
D: TRBD1
J: TRBJ1-1
V: TRBV5-5
DNA: TGTGCCAGCAGCTCCGGACAGGGGGCGGCCACTGAAGCTTTCTTT
CDR3: CASSSGQGAATEAFF

size: -
D: TRBD2
J: TRBJ2-1
V: TRBV27
DNA: TGTGCCAGCATCTTTAGCGGGAGATCGCTCAATGAGCAGTTCTTC
CDR3: CASIFSGRSLNEQFF

size: -
D: -
J: TRBJ1-2
V: TRBV4-3
DNA: TGCGCCAGCAGCCAAGATACGGTCTATGGCTACACCTTC
CDR3: CASSQDTVYGYTF

size: -
D: -
J: TRBJ1-1
V: TRBV13
DNA: TGTGCCAGCAGCGTCCGAATGAACACTGAAGCTTTCTTT
CDR3: CASSVRMNTEAFF

size: -
D: -
J: TRBJ2-6
V: TRBV7-9
DNA: TGTGCCAGCAGCCGAGATATCTCTGGGGCCAACGTCCTGACTTTC
CDR3: CASSRDISGANVLTF

size: -
D: -
J: TRBJ1-4
V: TRBV7-2
DNA: TGTGCCAGCAGCTTAACTGACGGAGTAAATGAAAAACTGTTTTTT
CDR3: CASSLTDGVNEKLFF

size: -
D: -
J: TRBJ1-2
V: TRBV6-5
DNA: TGTGCCAGCAACTCAAGGAGACCTGGGAACTATGGCTACACCTTC
CDR3: CASNSRRPGNYGYTF

size: -
D: TRBD1
J: TRBJ1-2
V: TRBV12-3/TRBV12-4
DNA: TGTGCCACCAGGGGGGTCCGTGAGGGCTACACCTTC
CDR3: CATRGVREGYTF

size: -
D: -
J: TRBJ2-7
V: TRBV9
DNA: TGTGCCAGCAGTAGGACAGACTACGAGCAGTACTTC
CDR3: CASSRTDYEQYF

size: -
D: -
J: TRBJ1-5
V: TRBV28
DNA: TGTGCCAGCAGTTTTTCCGGGACAATCCCCAATCAGCCCCAGCATTTT
CDR3: CASSFSGTIPNQPQHF

size: -
D: -
J: TRBJ1-2
V: TRBV29-1
DNA: TGCAGCGTTGAGGACAGTAACTATGGCTACACCTTC
CDR3: CSVEDSNYGYTF

size: -
D: TRBD1
J: TRBJ1-2
V: TRBV25-1
DNA: TGTGCCAGCAGGGGAACAGGGGGCTATAACTATGGCTACACCTTC
CDR3: CASRGTGGYNYGYTF

size: -
D: -
J: TRBJ1-1
V: TRBV14
DNA: TGTGCCAGCAGCTGGGCCTCCGGTTTTGAAGCTTTCTTT
CDR3: CASSWASGFEAFF

size: -
D: -
J: TRBJ1-1
V: TRBV4-1
DNA: TGCGCCAGCAGCCACCCGGCTGGGGCTAACACTGAAGCTTTCTTT
CDR3: CASSHPAGANTEAFF

size: -
D: -
J: TRBJ2-4
V: TRBV6-1
DNA: TGTGCCAGCAGTGAAGTGCTAGCCAAAAACATTCAGTACTTC
CDR3: CASSEVLAKNIQYF

size: few
D: -
J: TRBJ2-2
V: TRBV2
DNA: TGTGCCAGCAGTGAACAAGCCGGGGAGCTGTTTTTT
CDR3: CASSEQAGELFF

size: few
D: -
J: TRBJ1-3
V: TRBV27
DNA: TGTGCCAGCAGTTTATCGTGGGGAGCTGGAAACACCATATATTTT
CDR3: CASSLSWGAGNTIYF

size: -
D: -
J: TRBJ2-1
V: TRBV5-1
DNA: TGCGCCAGCAGCTCCCGTCCTAGCGACAATGAGCAGTTCTTC
CDR3: CASSSRPSDNEQFF

size: -
D: -
J: TRBJ1-6
V: TRBV3-1/TRBV3-2
DNA: TGTGCCAGCAGCCAGGTTCGGTCACCCCTCCACTTT
CDR3: CASSQVRSPLHF

size: -
D: -
J: TRBJ1-1
V: TRBV5-1
DNA: TGCGCCAGCAGCGAAGACAGGCCCTTGAACACTGAAGCTTTCTTT
CDR3: CASSEDRPLNTEAFF

size: -
D: -
J: TRBJ1-6
V: TRBV12-3/TRBV12-4
DNA: TGTGCCATCCTAATATTAGGGGGATCACCCCTCCACTTT
CDR3: CAILILGGSPLHF

size: -
D: -
J: TRBJ1-1
V: TRBV5-4
DNA: TGTGCCAGCAGCTTGTCGGGGGGCGGTGAAGCTTTCTTT
CDR3: CASSLSGGGEAFF

size: -
D: -
J: TRBJ1-5
V: TRBV7-2
DNA: TGTGCCAGCAGCTTAGGGCTAGCCCCCAATCAGCCCCAGCATTTT
CDR3: CASSLGLAPNQPQHF

size: -
D: -
J: TRBJ2-2
V: TRBV7-2
DNA: TGTGCCAGCAGCTCCCCGCAGGGGGGCGATACCGGGGAGCTGTTTTTT
CDR3: CASSSPQGGDTGELFF

size: -
D: TRBD2
J: TRBJ2-1
V: TRBV7-9
DNA: TGTGCCAGCAGCTTCCCGGGACTAGCGGGAGGAATCATATACAATGAGCAGTTCTTC
CDR3: CASSFPGLAGGIIYNEQFF

size: -
D: TRBD1
J: TRBJ2-5
V: TRBV23-1
DNA: TGCGCCAGCAGTCACAACAGGGGGCTCCAAGAGACCCAGTACTTC
CDR3: CASSHNRGLQETQYF

size: few
D: -
J: TRBJ1-1
V: TRBV19
DNA: TGTGCCAGTAGTAATTATTGGGGCGAAGCTTTCTTT
CDR3: CASSNYWGEAFF

size: few
D: -
J: TRBJ2-3
V: TRBV4-2
DNA: TGTGCCAGCAGCCAAGAAGGGGAGACTAGTAGCGGTACGCAGTATTTT
CDR3: CASSQEGETSSGTQYF

size: -
D: TRBD1
J: TRBJ2-1
V: TRBV29-1
DNA: TGCAGCGTCCGACAGGGAAGTACCTACAATGAGCAGTTCTTC
CDR3: CSVRQGSTYNEQFF

size: -
D: -
J: TRBJ1-3
V: TRBV4-3
DNA: TGCGCCAGCAGCCAAGAAAACAGCTACGGGGGGAACACCATATATTTT
CDR3: CASSQENSYGGNTIYF

size: -
D: TRBD1
J: TRBJ2-1
V: TRBV14
DNA: TGTGCCAGCAGCCACTGGCCAGGGGGCTACAATGAGCAGTTCTTC
CDR3: CASSHWPGGYNEQFF

size: -
D: TRBD1
J: TRBJ1-4
V: TRBV4-1
DNA: TGCGCCAGCAGCCGGGCGCAGGGGGTGGATGAAAAACTGTTTTTT
CDR3: CASSRAQGVDEKLFF

size: -
D: -
J: TRBJ1-5
V: TRBV7-9
DNA: TGTGCCAGCAGCTTAACAGGGAACCAGCCCCAGCATTTT
CDR3: CASSLTGNQPQHF

size: once
D: -
J: TRBJ1-1
V: TRBV18
DNA: TGTGCCAGCTCACCTACTACCGGGGCCTCTGGCGAAGCTTTCTTT
CDR3: CASSPTTGASGEAFF